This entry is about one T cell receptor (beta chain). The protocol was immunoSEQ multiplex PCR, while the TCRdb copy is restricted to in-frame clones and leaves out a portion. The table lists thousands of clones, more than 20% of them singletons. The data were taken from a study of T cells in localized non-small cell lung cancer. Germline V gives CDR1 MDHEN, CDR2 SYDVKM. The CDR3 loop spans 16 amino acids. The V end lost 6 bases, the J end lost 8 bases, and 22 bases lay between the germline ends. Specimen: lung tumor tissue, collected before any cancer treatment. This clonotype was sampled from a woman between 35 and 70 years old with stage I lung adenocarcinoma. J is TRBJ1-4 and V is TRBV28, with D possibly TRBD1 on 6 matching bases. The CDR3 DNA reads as TGTGCCAGCAGCCTCGCGGGGGCTACGGGGAGCGAAAAACTGTTTTTT. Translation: CASSLAGATGSEKLFF.